A single sample gave rise to the 17 T cell receptor beta chains below, sequenced in a study of blood T cell repertoires in COVID-19. Assay used: immunoSEQ multiplex PCR; TCRdb lists only in-frame clones, some missing. The sample lists 250,000 to 400,000 clones, around 86% occurring once. Material for sequencing was peripheral blood. Source of these receptors: a man over 45 with active or convalescent COVID-19.

Here the CDR3 reads CASSERRVDQPQHF. The CDR3 DNA sequence: TGTGCCAGCAGTGAAAGGAGGGTAGATCAGCCCCAGCATTTT. The rearrangement uses TRBV6-1 and TRBJ1-5, with D unresolved. Trimming removed 2 bases from V and 5 bases from J, with 10 bases in between. CDR3 length: 14 amino acids. Germline V gives CDR1 MNHNS, CDR2 SASEGT.

The gene calls are TRBV6-6 and TRBJ2-4, with a possible D match to TRBD2 (7 bases). Germline V gene lookup returns CDR1 MNHNY and CDR2 SVGAGI (reference sequence). CDR3 length equals 13 residues. V lost 8 bases and J lost 8, with 16 bases in between. CDR3 coding DNA: TGTGCCAGCGCGTCTAGGGGGGGAGACATTCAGTACTTC. Its protein product is CASASRGGDIQYF.

This sequence joins TRBV27 and TRBJ1-6; D remains unclear. The CDR3 covers 14 residues. Germline CDR1 reads MNHEY; CDR2 reads SMNVEV (reference sequence). Trimming pared 2 bases from V and 13 bases from J, leaving 15 bases between. CDR3 nucleotides: TGTGCCAGCAGTTTAGAACATTTAAGAGGTCCCCTCCACTTT. It codes for CASSLEHLRGPLHF.

The chain has TRBV5-1 and TRBJ2-3; D perhaps matches TRBD1 (6 bases). The CDR3 extends over 14 amino acids. Trimming stripped 5 bases from V and 6 bases from J, with 16 bases between. From germline, CDR1 is SGHRS and CDR2 YFSETQ. The CDR3 is CASSDAQGGDTQYF. DNA of the CDR3: TGCGCCAGCAGTGACGCACAGGGCGGTGATACGCAGTATTTT.

As concerns this clone: This specimen includes other DNA sequences encoding the same CDR3. The chain has TRBV5-1 and TRBJ2-2, with 9 bases matching TRBD1. This CDR3 is 15 amino acids long. CDR1 is SGHRS, CDR2 YFSETQ, per germline. Trimming took 3 bases from V and 4 from J; bases not matched to a gene: 4. The CDR3 coding sequence is TGCGCCAGCAGCTCCCGGACAGGGGCCACCGGGGAGCTGTTTTTT. Protein product: CASSSRTGATGELFF.

The chain links TRBV7-9 to TRBJ1-1, with 8 bases lining up with TRBD1. V was clipped by 5 bases and J by 0 bases; unmatched bases: 8. This CDR3 is 16 amino acids long. The germline CDR1 and CDR2 sequences are SEHNR and FQNEAQ (reference sequence). CDR3 amino acids: CASSLRTGPLNTEAFF. For the CDR3, the DNA is TGTGCCAGCAGCCTCAGGACAGGGCCCCTGAACACTGAAGCTTTCTTT.

This chain connects TRBV27 to TRBJ1-6, with no clear D. The germline V gene has CDR1 MNHEY and CDR2 SMNVEV (reference sequence). The CDR3 is 13 amino acids. Trimming left V 6 bases short and J 0 bases short, with 3 bases between. The CDR3 region is CASSLSYNSPLHF. CDR3 in DNA: TGTGCCAGCAGCCTCTCCTATAATTCACCCCTCCACTTT.

Points on this clone: Other nucleotide sequences in the sample specify the same CDR3. Here the CDR3 DNA reads TGCGCCAGCAGCTCCGGACAGGGGAACACCGGGGAGCTGTTTTTT. As protein: CASSSGQGNTGELFF. V is TRBV5-1 and J is TRBJ2-2, with 8 bases aligning to TRBD1. The CDR3 has 15 residues. V shed 3 bases and J 1 base; nucleotides not matched to a gene: 2. Germline values: CDR1 SGHRS, CDR2 YFSETQ.

The gene calls are TRBV11-3 and TRBJ2-1, with TRBD2 matching over 8 bases. Germline assignment: CDR1 SGHNT and CDR2 YENEEA. The CDR3 extends over 15 amino acids. J gave up 7 bases and V 4 bases, and 9 bases lay outside the gene matches. CDR3 residues: CASSSFETGGNEQFF. The CDR3 bases are TGTGCCAGCAGCTCTTTCGAGACGGGGGGGAATGAGCAGTTCTTC.

This clone was seen more than once but under ten times. The chain employs TRBV11-2 and TRBJ1-2; TRBD1 matches at 9 bases. V shed 4 bases and J 7 bases; nucleotides not matched to a gene: 10. CDR3 length: 15 amino acids. CDR1 and CDR2 (germline): SGHAT, FQNNGV. The CDR3 here is CASSSLQGAKIGYTF. As DNA, the CDR3 is TGTGCCAGCAGCTCCCTACAGGGGGCTAAAATTGGCTACACCTTC.

About this clone: A read error may produce the germline difference seen at one junction end. The V and J genes are TRBV11-3 and TRBJ2-7, with 10 bases identical to TRBD2. Looked up from germline, CDR1 is SGHNT and CDR2 is YENEEA. The CDR3 covers 13 residues. The chain's CDR3 is CASSLGTSGKQYF. Written as DNA, the CDR3 is TGTGCCAGCAGCTTAGGAACTAGCGGGAAGCAATACTTC.

The genes are TRBV29-1 and TRBJ1-5, with 12 bases that match TRBD1. The germline gives CDR1 SQVTM, CDR2 ANQGSEA. There are 15 residues in the CDR3. V trimming: 4 bases; J trimming: 9 bases; junction bases outside the gene matches: 10. The CDR3 sequence is CSVVPGQGAGGPQHF. The CDR3 DNA reads as TGCAGCGTTGTTCCGGGACAGGGGGCTGGGGGGCCCCAGCATTTT.

This sequence joins TRBV5-1 and TRBJ2-3; 11 bases agree with TRBD2. V was pared by 3 bases and J by 4 bases, with 7 bases of the junction left unmatched. This CDR3 comprises 16 residues. Per the germline V gene, CDR1 is SGHRS and CDR2 is YFSETQ. The CDR3 spells CASSSTSGRSSDTQYF. In DNA, the CDR3 is TGCGCCAGCAGCTCAACTAGCGGGAGATCATCAGATACGCAGTATTTT.

With respect to this clone: The same CDR3 arises from other DNA sequences in this sample as well. This chain joins TRBV4-3 and TRBJ1-5; D ambiguous. This CDR3 comprises 15 residues. Deletions cut 3 bases from V and 6 bases from J, with 15 bases between. CDR1 is LGHNA, CDR2 YSLEER, per germline. CDR3 region: CASSQEGFRGQPQHF. CDR3 bases: TGCGCCAGCAGCCAGGAAGGGTTTCGGGGTCAGCCCCAGCATTTT.

The chain combines TRBV27 with TRBJ1-2; D uncertain. V was cut by 2 bases and J by 5 bases, with 9 bases left in between. The length of the CDR3 is 13 residues. The germline V gene has CDR1 MNHEY and CDR2 SMNVEV (reference sequence). The chain's CDR3 is CASSLTDKYGYTF. The DNA of the CDR3 is TGTGCCAGCAGTTTAACAGACAAATATGGCTACACCTTC.

The V gene is TRBV5-1, the J gene TRBJ2-5; 13 nucleotides line up with TRBD2. CDR1 SGHRS and CDR2 YFSETQ come from the germline V gene. The CDR3 contains 16 residues. V shed 4 bases, J shed 0 bases, and the junction held 3 bases outside the gene matches. CDR3 DNA sequence: TGCGCCAGCAGCGGAGGACTAGCGGGGGACCAAGAGACCCAGTACTTC. The encoded protein is CASSGGLAGDQETQYF.

The chain recombines TRBV6-6 with TRBJ1-2, with 8 positions matching TRBD1. Germline loops: CDR1 MNHNY, CDR2 SVGAGI (reference sequence). The CDR3 has 14 residues. The trim removed 6 bases at V and 12 bases at J, leaving 15 bases unmatched. The CDR3 coding sequence is TGTGCCAGCAGCTTTACGACAGGGGAAAAACAAGACACCTTC. This gives the protein CASSFTTGEKQDTF.